This T cell receptor (beta chain) appears in the sequencing data of a study of spatial heterogeneity in lung cancer. Sample time point: sample taken at primary tumor resection. The study sequenced unsorted whole RNA from tumor, nontumor lung or frozen PBMC. Each TCR cDNA molecule bore a unique molecular identifier. MiXCR, applied by TCRdb to the 5' RACE reads, yields one record per CDR3 protein. The sample has under 20,000 distinct CDR3 sequences; roughly 5.7% are singletons. This clonotype was picked up many times. What it recognizes is unknown. CDR1 and CDR2 (germline): LGHDT, YNNKEL (reference sequence). The CDR3 length is 15 residues. J lost 4 bases, V lost 4 bases, and 8 bases had no gene match. Findings and limits, study-wide: Tumors with more nonsynonymous mutations had more expanded intratumoral alpha and beta TCRs.

The sample was lung tumor tissue, taken at surgery. The clonotype comes from a female donor with early-stage non-small cell lung cancer. The chain combines TRBV3-1 with TRBJ1-2, with TRBD1 matching 8 bases. The CDR3 region is CASSPSGTGGYGYTF. In DNA, the CDR3 is TGTGCCAGCAGCCCCAGTGGGACAGGCGGCTATGGCTACACCTTC.